This passage covers 32 T cell receptor beta chains from one sample sequenced in a study of T cell changes during pregnancy in multiple sclerosis (dated by TCRdb to about 2019). Library construction relied on the immunoSEQ multiplex PCR assay. What TCRdb holds here is the immuneACCESS table cut down to in-frame rearrangements. Part of the clones is not present; checked against another copy, under half of the missing clones reflect an unresolved V gene, and the others are unexplained. The sample records some 110,000 clones, roughly 92% of which are singletons. The ten most abundant clones make up 1.5% to 1.9% of the sample. The specimen was peripheral blood, collected in the third trimester of pregnancy. Source of these receptors: a female donor with multiple sclerosis, enrolled in a pregnancy study.

The chain recombines TRBV7-9 with TRBJ1-1; D is perhaps TRBD1 (6 bases). V lost 5 bases and J lost 0, with 16 bases in between. Germline CDR1 is SEHNR and CDR2 is FQNEAQ (reference sequence). CDR3 length equals 16 residues. Written as DNA, the CDR3 is TGTGCCAGCAGCCCGGGGTGGGGGCAAGTGAACACTGAAGCTTTCTTT. Translating it yields CASSPGWGQVNTEAFF.

This clone was detected only once. The V gene is TRBV27, the J gene TRBJ1-1; D not resolved. Germline CDR1 reads MNHEY; CDR2 reads SMNVEV (reference sequence). The CDR3 covers 16 residues. Deletions cut 4 bases from V and 0 bases from J, with 15 bases between. CDR3 region: CASSYLRPGMNTEAFF. The CDR3 DNA reads TGTGCCAGCAGTTACCTACGACCGGGGATGAACACTGAAGCTTTCTTT.

This clone was seen only once. The chain recombines TRBV6-6 with TRBJ2-7; TRBD2 matches at 8 bases. The germline gives CDR1 MNHNY, CDR2 SVGAGI (reference sequence). V was clipped by 5 bases and J by 1 base; unmatched bases: 10. The CDR3 consists of 16 residues. The CDR3 is CASSHPTSGPSYEQYF. CDR3 DNA sequence: TGTGCCAGCAGTCATCCTACTAGCGGCCCATCCTACGAGCAGTACTTC.

The J gene is TRBJ1-5, the V gene TRBV7-8; TRBD1 agrees at 9 bases. Germline loops: CDR1 SGHVS, CDR2 FQNEAQ. This CDR3 spans 17 amino acids. V was pared by 2 bases and J by 3 bases, with 8 bases of the junction left unmatched. The CDR3 is CASSLKGTGRINQPQHF. CDR3 nucleotides: TGTGCCAGCAGCTTAAAGGGGACAGGGAGGATCAATCAGCCCCAGCATTTT.

The chain is built from TRBV7-2 and TRBJ2-5; 11 positions agree with TRBD2. Germline trimming cut 5 bases from V and 4 bases from J; bases unmatched to any gene: 9. Germline V gene lookup returns CDR1 SGHTA and CDR2 FQGNSA. This CDR3 has 16 amino acids. The CDR3 protein is CASSKIAGGLGETQYF. CDR3 in DNA: TGTGCCAGCAGCAAGATAGCGGGGGGGCTCGGAGAGACCCAGTACTTC.

The CDR3 is CASSRDRVPNQPQHF. The DNA for the CDR3 is TGTGCCAGCAGTAGGGACAGGGTCCCCAATCAGCCCCAGCATTTT. This chain joins TRBV2 and TRBJ1-5; 9 nucleotides agree with TRBD1. The junction had 5 bases not matched to a gene; V was cut back by 5 bases and J by 3 bases. The CDR3 extends over 15 amino acids. The germline CDR1 and CDR2 sequences are SNHLY and FYNNEI.

The J gene is TRBJ2-5, the V gene TRBV21-1; the table's D call, TRBD1, has no DNA check behind it. TRBV21-1 is classified as a pseudogene. CDR3 length: 14 amino acids. The CDR3 spells CASSSRGLQETQYF. The CDR3 DNA reads as TGTGCCAGCAGCTCCAGGGGGCTACAAGAGACCCAGTACTTC.

The gene calls are TRBV28 and TRBJ1-4; 9 bases line up with TRBD1. The CDR3 has 12 residues. V lost 8 bases to trimming and J lost 8 bases; unmatched junction nucleotides: 3. Germline V CDR1 and CDR2: MDHEN, SYDVKM. DNA for the CDR3: TGTGCCAGCGGGACAGGGTTGGAAAAACTGTTTTTT. Its protein is CASGTGLEKLFF.

The V gene is TRBV7-8, the J gene TRBJ1-6; tentatively, D is TRBD1 (5 bases). The CDR3 runs 15 residues. Germline values: CDR1 SGHVS, CDR2 FQNEAQ. The V and J ends lost 5 bases and 1 base respectively, with 9 bases between them. The CDR3 reads CASSPRQSYNSPLHF. Written as DNA, the CDR3 is TGTGCCAGCAGCCCGCGACAGTCCTATAATTCACCCCTCCACTTT.

A few counts support this clone. The gene calls are TRBV6-1 and TRBJ1-5; no firm D call. Trimming cost V 6 bases and J 6 bases, with 12 bases left between them. Germline V CDR1 and CDR2: MNHNS, SASEGT. The CDR3 loop spans 13 amino acids. CDR3 DNA: TGTGCCAGCAGGCAAGCTTCCGGTCAGCCCCAGCATTTT. Protein: CASRQASGQPQHF.

In this sample, this clone turned up once. This rearrangement joins TRBV2 to TRBJ2-3; 11 bases align to TRBD2. The junction had 3 bases not matched to a gene; V was cut back by 7 bases and J by 6 bases. Looked up from germline, CDR1 is SNHLY and CDR2 is FYNNEI. The CDR3 spans 13 residues. CDR3 sequence (DNA): TGTGCCAGCATAGCGGGGGGGCGTGATACGCAGTATTTT. Its translation: CASIAGGRDTQYF.

The CDR3 nucleotides are TGTGCCAGCAGCCCCGGGGAGGACTATGGCTACACCTTC. This encodes CASSPGEDYGYTF. This sequence joins TRBV7-9 and TRBJ1-2, with D hard to call. Trimming took 5 bases from V and 3 from J, leaving 10 bases between them. Germline CDR1 reads SEHNR; CDR2 reads FQNEAQ (reference sequence). This CDR3 has 13 amino acids.

The chain is built from TRBV7-9 and TRBJ1-5, with D hard to call. Trimming removed 5 bases from V and 3 bases from J, with 8 bases in between. Germline V gene lookup returns CDR1 SEHNR and CDR2 FQNEAQ (reference sequence). The CDR3 consists of 13 residues. The CDR3 DNA sequence: TGTGCCAGCAGCCTCACGGTCAATCAGCCCCAGCATTTT. Translation: CASSLTVNQPQHF.

This clone was found a few times. This chain links TRBV7-9 with TRBJ1-1; no definite D call. This CDR3 is built from 13 residues. Trimming pared 2 bases from V and 3 bases from J, leaving 7 bases between. CDR1 SEHNR and CDR2 FQNEAQ come from the germline V gene (reference sequence). The CDR3 coding sequence is TGTGCCAGCAGCTTACAGAGGGACACTGAAGCTTTCTTT. It encodes CASSLQRDTEAFF.

This chain joins TRBV28 and TRBJ1-2; D possibly corresponds to TRBD1 (5 bases). The CDR3 is 15 residues long. Trimming took off 5 bases at V and 4 bases at J, with 17 bases between the two ends. CDR1 is MDHEN and CDR2 is SYDVKM in the germline V gene. The CDR3 is CASSRTQVYLYGYTF. Here the CDR3 DNA reads TGTGCCAGCAGTCGGACACAAGTTTACCTCTATGGCTACACCTTC.

V usage is TRBV5-4 and J usage is TRBJ1-2, with D unresolved. The CDR3 covers 15 residues. V gave up 3 bases and J gave up 2 bases, with 14 bases separating them. Germline-derived CDR1 and CDR2 are SGHNT and YYREEE (reference sequence). The CDR3 nucleotides read TGTGCCAGCAGCTGGGAGATCCAGGCGAACTATGGCTACACCTTC. Translating it yields CASSWEIQANYGYTF.

The gene calls are TRBV18 and TRBJ1-3; D is unclear. V was cut by 3 bases and J by 4 bases, with 10 bases left in between. Germline CDR1 KGHSH, CDR2 LQKENI. The CDR3 has 14 amino acids. The CDR3 spells CASSPDTAGNTIYF. The CDR3 DNA follows: TGTGCCAGCTCACCCGACACTGCGGGAAACACCATATATTTT. Full variable domain (rest looked up from reference TRBV18 and TRBJ1-3): NAGVMQNPRHLVRRRGQEARLRCSPMKGHSHVYWYRQLPEEGLKFMVYLQKENIIDESGMPKERFSAEFPKEGPSILRIQQVVRGDSAAYFCASSPDTAGNTIYFGEGSWLTVV.

This chain links TRBV30 with TRBJ2-3; TRBD2 matches at 7 bases. J gave up 2 bases and V 1 base, and 15 bases lay outside the gene matches. The germline gives CDR1 GTSNPN, CDR2 SVGIG (reference sequence). CDR3 length: 18 residues. CDR3 in amino acids: CAWSAGVWGGIHTDTQYF. CDR3 sequence (DNA): TGTGCCTGGAGTGCTGGTGTATGGGGGGGGATACACACAGATACGCAGTATTTT.

J is TRBJ1-1 and V is TRBV6-1; 7 nucleotides align to TRBD1. J was trimmed by 3 bases and V by 4 bases; bases with no gene match: 5. CDR1 and CDR2 from the germline V gene are MNHNS and SASEGT. The CDR3 runs to 14 residues. CDR3 protein: CASSGEGGDTEAFF. CDR3 in DNA: TGTGCCAGCAGTGGAGAAGGGGGCGACACTGAAGCTTTCTTT.

The rearrangement links TRBV28 to TRBJ2-7; 8 nucleotides line up with TRBD2. Trimming removed 2 bases from V and 3 bases from J; junction bases left unmatched: 3. Germline V gives CDR1 MDHEN, CDR2 SYDVKM. The CDR3 spans 14 residues. In DNA form, the CDR3 reads TGTGCCAGCAGTTTAGCGGGAGGACACTACGAGCAGTACTTC. Translating gives CASSLAGGHYEQYF.

The chain combines TRBV5-6 with TRBJ2-5, with TRBD2 identical over 7 bases. Germline CDR1 SGHDT, CDR2 YYEEEE. J lost 2 bases, V lost 4 bases, and 8 bases had no gene match. This CDR3 is built from 15 residues. This CDR3 reads CASSRRGGRQETQYF. CDR3 sequence (DNA): TGTGCCAGCAGCCGCCGGGGAGGGAGACAAGAGACCCAGTACTTC.

The J gene is TRBJ2-7, the V gene TRBV2, with D perhaps TRBD2 (6 bases). CDR3 length equals 14 residues. Per the germline V gene, CDR1 is SNHLY and CDR2 is FYNNEI. The V and J ends lost 7 bases and 2 bases respectively, with 15 bases between them. The CDR3 DNA reads TGTGCCAGCATGTTCAGGCGGGAAGCCTACGAGCAGTACTTC. Amino acids: CASMFRREAYEQYF.

The CDR3: CASSLSPFSTEAFF. CDR3 nucleotides: TGTGCCAGCAGCTTATCACCGTTTAGCACTGAAGCTTTCTTT. The chain has TRBV7-2 and TRBJ1-1; the D is unclear. V dropped 2 bases and J dropped 4 bases, with 11 bases sitting between them. Germline CDR1 SGHTA, CDR2 FQGNSA. The CDR3 loop spans 14 amino acids. Filled out from reference TRBV7-2 and TRBJ1-1, the complete variable domain reads GAGVSQSPSNKVTEKGKDVELRCDPISGHTALYWYRQSLGQGLEFLIYFQGNSAPDKSGLPSDRFSAERTGGSVSTLTIQRTQQEDSAVYLCASSLSPFSTEAFFGQGTRLTVV.

This clone was detected a few times. The V call is TRBV30, the J call TRBJ1-1; 7 bases align to TRBD1. The germline V gene has CDR1 GTSNPN and CDR2 SVGIG (reference sequence). The CDR3 totals 14 residues. After removal of 5 bases from V and 1 base from J, the junction contained 7 bases not matched to a gene. The CDR3 DNA follows: TGTGCCTGGGGTACAGGGGTCGGGAACACTGAAGCTTTCTTT. Its translation: CAWGTGVGNTEAFF.

V is TRBV5-1 and J is TRBJ2-2, with 8 bases lining up with TRBD1. Trimming at V came to 4 bases and at J to 2 bases, leaving 7 bases not matched to a gene. CDR1 is SGHRS and CDR2 is YFSETQ in the germline V gene. This CDR3 comprises 16 residues. CDR3 DNA sequence: TGCGCCAGCAGCGACCTCGGACAGGGTAACACCGGGGAGCTGTTTTTT. Its translation is CASSDLGQGNTGELFF. The full variable domain, in which reference TRBV5-1 and TRBJ2-2 provide the parts outside the CDR3, is KAGVTQTPRYLIKTRGQQVTLSCSPISGHRSVSWYQQTPGQGLQFLFEYFSETQRNKGNFPGRFSGRQFSNSRSEMNVSTLELGDSALYLCASSDLGQGNTGELFFGEGSRLTVL.

The rearrangement links TRBV5-6 to TRBJ2-3, with D perhaps TRBD2 (6 bases). CDR1 SGHDT and CDR2 YYEEEE come from the germline V gene. The CDR3 contains 14 residues. V was shortened by 4 bases and J by 0 bases, with 9 bases between the two germline ends. As DNA, the CDR3 is TGTGCCAGCAGCCCGGGGACTAGCACAGATACGCAGTATTTT. Its translation: CASSPGTSTDTQYF.

The rearrangement uses TRBV30 and TRBJ1-6, with 8 bases fitting TRBD1. With V trimmed by 1 base and J by 14 bases, 7 bases remained unmatched. The CDR3 is made up of 13 amino acids. Germline loops: CDR1 GTSNPN, CDR2 SVGIG (reference sequence). CDR3: CAWSAGQGASLHF. The CDR3 region has the DNA TGTGCCTGGAGTGCCGGACAGGGAGCATCCCTCCACTTT.

The chain joins TRBV7-9 to TRBJ1-2, with D possibly TRBD1 on 6 matching bases. V gave up 7 bases and J gave up 2 bases, with 14 bases separating them. Germline CDR1 SEHNR, CDR2 FQNEAQ (reference sequence). The CDR3 runs 14 residues. CDR3 coding DNA: TGTGCCAGCAACTGGGACACCTTAAACTATGGCTACACCTTC. Translated: CASNWDTLNYGYTF.

The table lists this clone with a count of one. The V call is TRBV14, the J call TRBJ1-2; TRBD1 matches at 8 bases. Germline CDR1 SGHDN, CDR2 FVKESK. V trimming: 3 bases; J trimming: 4 bases; junction bases outside the gene matches: 4. The CDR3 extends over 14 amino acids. CDR3 DNA: TGTGCCAGCAGCCACACGGACAGGGCCTATGGCTACACCTTC. Protein: CASSHTDRAYGYTF.

This rearrangement joins TRBV5-1 to TRBJ2-2; TRBD1 aligns across 8 bases. The length of the CDR3 is 17 residues. In germline, CDR1 is SGHRS, CDR2 YFSETQ. V was pared by 0 bases and J by 3 bases, with 7 bases of the junction left unmatched. CDR3 sequence: CASSLAGQGSDTGELFF. The CDR3 region has the DNA TGCGCCAGCAGCTTGGCTGGACAGGGATCGGACACCGGGGAGCTGTTTTTT.

The chain links TRBV18 to TRBJ2-5; the D gene is possibly TRBD2 (7 bases). The CDR3 has 15 residues. The germline V and J ends were trimmed by 2 bases and 1 base, with 11 bases remaining between them. CDR1 and CDR2 (germline): KGHSH, LQKENI. The CDR3 spells CASSPRGGIQETQYF. CDR3 coding DNA: TGTGCCAGCTCACCAAGGGGGGGGATCCAAGAGACCCAGTACTTC. Variable domain in full (rest from reference TRBV18 and TRBJ2-5): NAGVMQNPRHLVRRRGQEARLRCSPMKGHSHVYWYRQLPEEGLKFMVYLQKENIIDESGMPKERFSAEFPKEGPSILRIQQVVRGDSAAYFCASSPRGGIQETQYFGPGTRLLVL.

V gene TRBV5-6 combines with J gene TRBJ1-5; TRBD1 agrees at 7 bases. Germline trimming cut 3 bases from V and 4 bases from J; bases unmatched to any gene: 7. The CDR3 totals 15 residues. Germline V gene data show CDR1 as SGHDT and CDR2 as YYEEEE. The CDR3 sequence is CASSSGTERNQPQHF. CDR3 in DNA: TGTGCCAGCAGCTCGGGGACAGAACGGAATCAGCCCCAGCATTTT.